This T cell receptor beta chain emerged from a study of control samples from healthy donors and cancer patients (dated by TCRdb to 2019 to 2021). Note on this clone: The clone's antigen remains unknown. Nothing much larger sits one base from this clone, and base qualities are not available.

The method was the immunoSEQ multiplex PCR assay. The immuneACCESS repertoire file appears here via TCRdb, limited to in-frame rearrangements. These files lack a portion of the clones; in checked studies, under half of the deficit traces to unresolved V genes, and the cause of the others is not known. This sample comprises about 150,000 clones, about nine tenths of them detected only once. The ten largest clones represent over 4% of the sample. Sequencing used blood. The clonotype comes from a man under 40 in good health.

The DNA is as follows: TGTGCCAGCAGCCAAGCCAGCTACGAGCAGTACTTC. It translates to CASSQASYEQYF. Recombination connected TRBV14 to TRBJ2-7; too little of a D gene remains to name it. From cysteine to phenylalanine, the CDR3 is 12 amino acids long. Here the CDR3 DNA is all that survives: 36 bases in frame from base 1. V drops 1 base and J drops 3 bases, leaving 4 bases in between. The CDR1 and CDR2 encoded by the germline V gene are SGHDN and FVKESK.